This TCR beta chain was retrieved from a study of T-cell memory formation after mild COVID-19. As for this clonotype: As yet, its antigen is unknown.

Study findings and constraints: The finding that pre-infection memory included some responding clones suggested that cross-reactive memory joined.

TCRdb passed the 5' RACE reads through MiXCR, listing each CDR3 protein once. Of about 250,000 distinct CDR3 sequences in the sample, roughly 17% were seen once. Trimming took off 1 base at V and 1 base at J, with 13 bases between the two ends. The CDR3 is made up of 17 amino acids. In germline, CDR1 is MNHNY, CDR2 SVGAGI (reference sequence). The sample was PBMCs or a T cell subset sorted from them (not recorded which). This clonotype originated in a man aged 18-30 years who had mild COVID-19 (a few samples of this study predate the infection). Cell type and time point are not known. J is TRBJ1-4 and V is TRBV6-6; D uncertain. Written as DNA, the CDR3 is TGTGCCAGCAGTTACTACGTTACAAGGAGAACTAATGAAAAACTGTTTTTT. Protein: CASSYYVTRRTNEKLFF.